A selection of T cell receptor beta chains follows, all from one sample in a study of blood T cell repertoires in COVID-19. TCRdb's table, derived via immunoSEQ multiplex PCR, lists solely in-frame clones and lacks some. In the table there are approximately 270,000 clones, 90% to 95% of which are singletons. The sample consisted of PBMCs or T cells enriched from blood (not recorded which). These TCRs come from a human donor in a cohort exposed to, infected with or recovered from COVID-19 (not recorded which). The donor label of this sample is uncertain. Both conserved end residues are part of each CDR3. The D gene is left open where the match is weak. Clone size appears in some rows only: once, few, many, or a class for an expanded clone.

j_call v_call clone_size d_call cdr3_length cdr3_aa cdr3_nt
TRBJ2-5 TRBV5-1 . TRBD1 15 CASSAGQAGQETQYF TGCGCCAGCAGCGCGGGACAGGCAGGCCAAGAGACCCAGTACTTC
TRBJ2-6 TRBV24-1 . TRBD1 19 CATSAPPGTGGAGANVLTF TGTGCCACCAGTGCTCCTCCCGGGACAGGGGGCGCGGGGGCCAACGTCCTGACTTTC
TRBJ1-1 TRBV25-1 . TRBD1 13 CASSEIQGGLKFF TGTGCCAGCAGTGAAATCCAGGGGGGATTAAAATTCTTT
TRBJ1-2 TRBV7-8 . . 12 CASSSQGPGYTF TGTGCCAGCAGCTCCCAGGGTCCTGGCTACACCTTC
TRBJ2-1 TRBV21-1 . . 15 CASSKDKGLYNEQFF TGTGCCAGCAGCAAAGATAAGGGGCTATACAATGAGCAGTTCTTC
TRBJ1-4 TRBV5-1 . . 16 CASSRNSEMRSEKLFF TGCGCCAGCAGCCGCAATTCGGAGATGAGGAGTGAAAAACTGTTTTTT
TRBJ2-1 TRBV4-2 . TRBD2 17 CASSQDIRAGGHNEQFF TGTGCCAGCAGCCAAGATATACGCGCGGGGGGCCACAATGAGCAGTTCTTC
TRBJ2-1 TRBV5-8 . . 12 CASSLARDEQFF TGTGCCAGCAGCTTGGCTCGGGATGAGCAGTTCTTC
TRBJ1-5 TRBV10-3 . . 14 CAISEGSRDQPQHF TGTGCCATCAGTGAGGGCTCACGGGATCAGCCCCAGCATTTT
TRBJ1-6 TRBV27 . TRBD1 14 CASGAGTGSSTLHF TGTGCCAGCGGCGCCGGGACAGGCTCAAGCACCCTCCACTTT
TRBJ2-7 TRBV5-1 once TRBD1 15 CASSPRDREGYEQYF TGCGCCAGCAGCCCCCGGGACAGGGAGGGTTACGAGCAGTACTTC
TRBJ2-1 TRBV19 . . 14 CASSATVNYNEQFF TGTGCCAGTAGCGCTACGGTTAATTACAATGAGCAGTTCTTC
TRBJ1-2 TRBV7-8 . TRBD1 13 CASSLGQGQGYTF TGTGCCAGCAGCTTAGGACAGGGGCAAGGCTACACCTTC
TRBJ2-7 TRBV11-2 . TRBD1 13 CASTQTGPYEQYF TGTGCCAGCACGCAGACAGGGCCTTACGAGCAGTACTTC
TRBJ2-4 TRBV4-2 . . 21 CASSQVSVTGPTILAKNIQYF TGTGCCAGCAGCCAAGTATCCGTTACAGGCCCCACAATCCTAGCCAAAAACATTCAGTACTTC